Listed below are T cell receptor beta chains from one sample, sequenced in a study of blood T cell repertoires in COVID-19. This table comes from immunoSEQ multiplex PCR, and its TCRdb copy is limited to in-frame clones, with some not included. Altogether about 200,000 clones are present, 88% being singletons, with the ten largest covering roughly 1.5%. Sequencing was carried out using peripheral blood. These receptor sequences come from a man between 18 and 29 years old with active or convalescent COVID-19. Each CDR3 is given with its conserved first and last residue. The D gene is left open where the match is weak. A row's size may be missing; if present it is once, few, many or a size class.

clone_size: -; j_call: TRBJ2-2; d_call: TRBD1; v_call: TRBV9; cdr3_nt: TGTGCCAGCAGAGTGACAGGGACGTCCGGGGAGCTGTTTTTT; cdr3_aa: CASRVTGTSGELFF
clone_size: -; j_call: TRBJ1-5; d_call: TRBD1; v_call: TRBV11-2; cdr3_nt: TGTGCCAGCAGCTTGACAGGGTCGGGTCAGCCCCAGCATTTT; cdr3_aa: CASSLTGSGQPQHF
clone_size: -; j_call: TRBJ1-4; d_call: TRBD1; v_call: TRBV28; cdr3_nt: TGTGCCAGCAGCCGGACAGGGGAGGATGAAAAACTGTTTTTT; cdr3_aa: CASSRTGEDEKLFF
clone_size: -; j_call: TRBJ1-2; d_call: TRBD1; v_call: TRBV5-6; cdr3_nt: TGTGCCAGCAGCTCGAAATCCCGGGACAGTCTATATGGCTACACCTTC; cdr3_aa: CASSSKSRDSLYGYTF
clone_size: -; j_call: TRBJ2-1; d_call: TRBD2; v_call: TRBV10-2; cdr3_nt: TGCGCCAGCAGTGACCTCTTCGTTAGCGGGAGTTTAAATGAGCAGTTCTTC; cdr3_aa: CASSDLFVSGSLNEQFF
clone_size: -; j_call: TRBJ2-7; d_call: -; v_call: TRBV25-1; cdr3_nt: TGTGCCAGCAGTGCGTTTGTGGGGGGAAGCGAGCAGTACTTC; cdr3_aa: CASSAFVGGSEQYF
clone_size: -; j_call: TRBJ1-1; d_call: TRBD1; v_call: TRBV5-8; cdr3_nt: TGTGCCAGCAGCTTGGTGCGACAGGGGAACACTGAAGCTTTCTTT; cdr3_aa: CASSLVRQGNTEAFF
clone_size: -; j_call: TRBJ2-7; d_call: TRBD2; v_call: TRBV28; cdr3_nt: TGTGCCAGCTGGCCCGGGACTAGCGGGATATACGAGCAGTACTTC; cdr3_aa: CASWPGTSGIYEQYF
clone_size: -; j_call: TRBJ2-7; d_call: TRBD1; v_call: TRBV27; cdr3_nt: TGTGCCAGCAGCCGGGGACAGGGCAGTTTCGAGCAGTACTTC; cdr3_aa: CASSRGQGSFEQYF
clone_size: once; j_call: TRBJ1-2; d_call: TRBD1; v_call: TRBV19; cdr3_nt: TGTGCCAGTAGTGCCCAGGGGGCGCGCGGCTACACCTTC; cdr3_aa: CASSAQGARGYTF
clone_size: -; j_call: TRBJ2-1; d_call: TRBD2; v_call: TRBV5-1; cdr3_nt: TGCGCCAGCAGCGGACGGGAGGGCCGGTCCTACAATGAGCAGTTCTTC; cdr3_aa: CASSGREGRSYNEQFF
clone_size: -; j_call: TRBJ2-6; d_call: TRBD1; v_call: TRBV3-1/TRBV3-2; cdr3_nt: TGTGCCAGCAGCCCGACAGGGGGCCTCTCTGGGGCCAACGTCCTGACTTTC; cdr3_aa: CASSPTGGLSGANVLTF
clone_size: -; j_call: TRBJ1-1; d_call: TRBD1; v_call: TRBV6-8; cdr3_nt: TGTGCCAGCAGCCCGGACAGGGGGCCGAGGGAAACTGAAGCTTTCTTT; cdr3_aa: CASSPDRGPRETEAFF
clone_size: -; j_call: TRBJ2-7; d_call: TRBD2; v_call: TRBV4-2; cdr3_nt: TGTGCCAGCAGCCGAGAAAGCGGGACTAGCGGGACTTACGAGCAGTACTTC; cdr3_aa: CASSRESGTSGTYEQYF
clone_size: once; j_call: TRBJ1-5; d_call: -; v_call: TRBV12-3/TRBV12-4; cdr3_nt: TGTGCCAGCAGTGTTCACGAGAATCAGCCCCAGCATTTT; cdr3_aa: CASSVHENQPQHF
clone_size: -; j_call: TRBJ1-2; d_call: TRBD1; v_call: TRBV2; cdr3_nt: TGTGCCAGCAGTGAATGGGGGATAGGACAGGGGACCTTTAACTATGGCTACACCTTC; cdr3_aa: CASSEWGIGQGTFNYGYTF
clone_size: -; j_call: TRBJ2-6; d_call: TRBD2; v_call: TRBV4-2; cdr3_nt: TGTGCCAGCAGCCAAGTCACTAGCGGGACCACCAGCTCTGGGGCCAACGTCCTGACTTTC; cdr3_aa: CASSQVTSGTTSSGANVLTF
clone_size: -; j_call: TRBJ2-3; d_call: TRBD2; v_call: TRBV24-1; cdr3_nt: TGTGCCACCAGTGGTGCTAGCGGGAGAGGTGATACGCAGTATTTT; cdr3_aa: CATSGASGRGDTQYF
clone_size: -; j_call: TRBJ1-5; d_call: -; v_call: TRBV11-2; cdr3_nt: TGTGCCAGCAGCTTAGGTCTTAGGGGGTCGGCCTGGCCCCAGCATTTT; cdr3_aa: CASSLGLRGSAWPQHF
clone_size: -; j_call: TRBJ2-1; d_call: TRBD2; v_call: TRBV6-5; cdr3_nt: TGTGCCAGCAGTTACCCAGCGGGAGGTGGCAATGAGCAGTTCTTC; cdr3_aa: CASSYPAGGGNEQFF
clone_size: -; j_call: TRBJ1-4; d_call: TRBD1; v_call: TRBV4-1; cdr3_nt: TGCGCCAGCAGTCCCACCGGGACAGGGGTTAATGAAAAACTGTTTTTT; cdr3_aa: CASSPTGTGVNEKLFF
clone_size: -; j_call: TRBJ1-5; d_call: -; v_call: TRBV4-2; cdr3_nt: TGTGCCAGCAGCCAAGTTCATAGCAATCAGCCCCAGCATTTT; cdr3_aa: CASSQVHSNQPQHF
clone_size: -; j_call: TRBJ2-7; d_call: -; v_call: TRBV6-2/TRBV6-3; cdr3_nt: TGTGCCAGCAGTCCCAGGGACGAGCAGTACTTC; cdr3_aa: CASSPRDEQYF
clone_size: -; j_call: TRBJ2-1; d_call: TRBD2; v_call: TRBV19; cdr3_nt: TGTGCCAGTAGTATAGCGGGAGGCTCAAATGAGCAGTTCTTC; cdr3_aa: CASSIAGGSNEQFF
clone_size: -; j_call: TRBJ2-1; d_call: -; v_call: TRBV7-8; cdr3_nt: TGTGCCAGCAGCTACAGTGAGGGGGAGCTAGCGGTAGACTCCTACAATGAGCAGTTCTTC; cdr3_aa: CASSYSEGELAVDSYNEQFF
clone_size: -; j_call: TRBJ1-1; d_call: -; v_call: TRBV5-6; cdr3_nt: TGTGCCAGCAGCTTGTACAGGGCCGTGGCCACTGAAGCTTTCTTT; cdr3_aa: CASSLYRAVATEAFF
clone_size: -; j_call: TRBJ2-7; d_call: TRBD2; v_call: TRBV6-5; cdr3_nt: TGTGCCAGCAGTTCGCCCGGGACTAGTTCGACCGAGCAGTACTTC; cdr3_aa: CASSSPGTSSTEQYF
clone_size: once; j_call: TRBJ1-2; d_call: TRBD1; v_call: TRBV30; cdr3_nt: TGTGCCTGGGGGACAGGGGGCATGTATGGCTACACCTTC; cdr3_aa: CAWGTGGMYGYTF
clone_size: -; j_call: TRBJ2-1; d_call: TRBD2; v_call: TRBV4-3; cdr3_nt: TGCGCCAGCAGCCAAGTCCCGGGAGGGGGAAATGAGCAGTTCTTC; cdr3_aa: CASSQVPGGGNEQFF
clone_size: -; j_call: TRBJ2-3; d_call: TRBD2; v_call: TRBV30; cdr3_nt: TGTGCCTGGAGTGTACGACTAGCGGGAGACAGGTGGACAGATACGCAGTATTTT; cdr3_aa: CAWSVRLAGDRWTDTQYF
clone_size: once; j_call: TRBJ2-1; d_call: -; v_call: TRBV7-9; cdr3_nt: TGTGCCAGCAGCCCGGCTGGCGGGACAGTCCACAATGAGCAGTTCTTC; cdr3_aa: CASSPAGGTVHNEQFF
clone_size: -; j_call: TRBJ2-3; d_call: -; v_call: TRBV9; cdr3_nt: TGTGCCAGCAGCGTAGTGACAGCAACAGATACGCAGTATTTT; cdr3_aa: CASSVVTATDTQYF
clone_size: -; j_call: TRBJ2-7; d_call: -; v_call: TRBV28; cdr3_nt: TGTGCCAGCAGTTCAAGACCGGGAGCCTCCTACGAGCAGTACTTC; cdr3_aa: CASSSRPGASYEQYF
clone_size: -; j_call: TRBJ2-1; d_call: TRBD1; v_call: TRBV11-2; cdr3_nt: TGTGCCAGCAGCTTAGCCCCAGGGGGCTCGCAGAATGAGCAGTTCTTC; cdr3_aa: CASSLAPGGSQNEQFF
clone_size: -; j_call: TRBJ1-2; d_call: -; v_call: TRBV27; cdr3_nt: TGTGCCAGCAACATGGGCGACAGGCAATATGGCTACACCTTC; cdr3_aa: CASNMGDRQYGYTF
clone_size: -; j_call: TRBJ2-3; d_call: -; v_call: TRBV28; cdr3_nt: TGTGCCAGCAGCGCCTCGCAGAGGGCCCGTACAGATACGCAGTATTTT; cdr3_aa: CASSASQRARTDTQYF
clone_size: -; j_call: TRBJ2-1; d_call: TRBD2; v_call: TRBV30; cdr3_nt: TGTGCTTCGATAACTAGCGGGAGGGCCCGGGGCGAGCAGTTCTTC; cdr3_aa: CASITSGRARGEQFF
clone_size: -; j_call: TRBJ2-7; d_call: -; v_call: TRBV27; cdr3_nt: TGTGCCAGCACGAGAGCAGGCTCCTACGAGCAGTACTTC; cdr3_aa: CASTRAGSYEQYF
clone_size: once; j_call: TRBJ2-1; d_call: -; v_call: TRBV27; cdr3_nt: TGTGCCAGCAGTTCACAAGTATTGGGGCACAATGAGCAGTTCTTC; cdr3_aa: CASSSQVLGHNEQFF
clone_size: few; j_call: TRBJ1-3; d_call: TRBD1; v_call: TRBV6-5; cdr3_nt: TGTGCCAGCAGTTACCGGACAGGGGGCGGAAACACCATATATTTT; cdr3_aa: CASSYRTGGGNTIYF
clone_size: many; j_call: TRBJ2-1; d_call: -; v_call: TRBV4-2; cdr3_nt: TGTGCCAGCAGCCAAGAGGTCCGGACAGCGAATGAGCAGTTCTTC; cdr3_aa: CASSQEVRTANEQFF
clone_size: -; j_call: TRBJ1-3; d_call: -; v_call: TRBV5-1; cdr3_nt: TGCGCCAGCAGCTTGGCCGGGGGGCAAGGAAACACCATATATTTT; cdr3_aa: CASSLAGGQGNTIYF
clone_size: -; j_call: TRBJ2-1; d_call: TRBD2; v_call: TRBV24-1; cdr3_nt: TGTGCCACCAGTGATCTGACTAGCGGGAGGCAGTTCTTC; cdr3_aa: CATSDLTSGRQFF
clone_size: -; j_call: TRBJ2-3; d_call: -; v_call: TRBV19; cdr3_nt: TGTGCCAGTAGAACAGGGTTTGGGTCAGATACGCAGTATTTT; cdr3_aa: CASRTGFGSDTQYF
clone_size: -; j_call: TRBJ1-6; d_call: -; v_call: TRBV27; cdr3_nt: TGTGCCAGCAGTTTCACCCCGTCCGGTGGTTCACCCCTCCACTTT; cdr3_aa: CASSFTPSGGSPLHF
clone_size: -; j_call: TRBJ2-3; d_call: TRBD2; v_call: TRBV5-4; cdr3_nt: TGTGCCAGCAGCTCCGGCCCCGGGAGGGCATCTCGGAGCACAGATACGCAGTATTTT; cdr3_aa: CASSSGPGRASRSTDTQYF
clone_size: -; j_call: TRBJ2-1; d_call: TRBD1; v_call: TRBV4-3; cdr3_nt: TGCGCCAGCAGCCAAGAGGGGACAGGGACCAATGAGCAGTTCTTC; cdr3_aa: CASSQEGTGTNEQFF
clone_size: -; j_call: TRBJ2-5; d_call: -; v_call: TRBV13; cdr3_nt: TGTGCCAGCAGCTTAGTTTCGGGAGTCCGCGAGACCCAGTACTTC; cdr3_aa: CASSLVSGVRETQYF
clone_size: -; j_call: TRBJ2-7; d_call: TRBD2; v_call: TRBV7-2; cdr3_nt: TGTGCCAGCAGTCCTAACCGTTTAGCGGGACGGGGGTTAGACGAGCAGTACTTC; cdr3_aa: CASSPNRLAGRGLDEQYF
clone_size: -; j_call: TRBJ1-4; d_call: -; v_call: TRBV28; cdr3_nt: TGTGCCAGCGTCGGCAGGCGACAAAAACTGTTTTTT; cdr3_aa: CASVGRRQKLFF
clone_size: -; j_call: TRBJ1-3; d_call: -; v_call: TRBV10-3; cdr3_nt: TGTGCCATCAGGGGGGACACAGGGGGAAACACCATATATTTT; cdr3_aa: CAIRGDTGGNTIYF
clone_size: -; j_call: TRBJ2-7; d_call: TRBD1; v_call: TRBV5-1; cdr3_nt: TGCGCCAGCAGACCGCGACCTCGACAGGGCCGAGCAGGGTACGAGCAGTACTTC; cdr3_aa: CASRPRPRQGRAGYEQYF
clone_size: -; j_call: TRBJ2-1; d_call: TRBD2; v_call: TRBV5-1; cdr3_nt: TGCGCCAGCAGCCTTATCAGGACTAGCGGGGGTTTCTACAATGAGCAGTTCTTC; cdr3_aa: CASSLIRTSGGFYNEQFF
clone_size: -; j_call: TRBJ2-2; d_call: TRBD1; v_call: TRBV7-6; cdr3_nt: TGTGCCAGCAGCTTATCGGTCGCGACGACAGGGGAGAACACCGGGGAGCTGTTTTTT; cdr3_aa: CASSLSVATTGENTGELFF
clone_size: -; j_call: TRBJ1-5; d_call: -; v_call: TRBV7-7; cdr3_nt: TGTGCTAGCAGCTTATCGGTGGATCAGCCCCAGCATTTT; cdr3_aa: CASSLSVDQPQHF